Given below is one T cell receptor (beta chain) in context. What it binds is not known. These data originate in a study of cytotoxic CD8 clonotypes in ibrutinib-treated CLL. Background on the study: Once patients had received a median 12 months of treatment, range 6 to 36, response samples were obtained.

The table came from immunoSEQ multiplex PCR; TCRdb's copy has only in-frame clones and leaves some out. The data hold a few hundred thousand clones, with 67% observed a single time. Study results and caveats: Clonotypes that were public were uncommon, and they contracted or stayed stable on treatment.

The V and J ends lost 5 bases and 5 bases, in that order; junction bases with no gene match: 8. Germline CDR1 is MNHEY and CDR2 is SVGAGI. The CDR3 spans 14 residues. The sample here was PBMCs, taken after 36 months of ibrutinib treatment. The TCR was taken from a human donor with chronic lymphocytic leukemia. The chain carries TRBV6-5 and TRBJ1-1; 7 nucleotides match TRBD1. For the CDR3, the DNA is TGTGCCAGCAGTCACAGGGGATCGGGAACTGAAGCTTTCTTT. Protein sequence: CASSHRGSGTEAFF.